There are a few counts of the clone carrying this TCR beta chain. As yet, its antigen is unknown. This sample was taken from a study of identical twins. MiXCR was run by TCRdb on the 5' RACE reads, yielding one entry per CDR3 protein. The table shows around 530,000 distinct CDR3 sequences, with approximately 16% occurring only once. Study results and caveats: Not following the same donors, the study drew its conclusions from cross-sectional statistical analysis. Alpha sequences that were out-of-frame and twin-shared showed an excess of low generation probability. Sequences that were beta out-of-frame showed weaker excess twin sharing.

These same data were also listed under a study on yellow fever vaccine responses in identical twins.

The sequencing sample was made of CD4+ T cells sorted from blood. This TCR was recovered from a woman under 30 in good health.

The CDR3 loop reads CASSQRHLWGGSNEQFF. CDR3 DNA: TGTGCCAGCAGCCAAAGACATCTTTGGGGAGGGTCCAATGAGCAGTTCTTC. The chain uses TRBV3-1 and TRBJ2-1; TRBD2 agrees at 7 bases. Per the germline V gene, CDR1 is LGHDT and CDR2 is YNNKEL (reference sequence). V lost 2 bases and J lost 6; bases outside the gene matches: 13. This CDR3 has 17 residues.